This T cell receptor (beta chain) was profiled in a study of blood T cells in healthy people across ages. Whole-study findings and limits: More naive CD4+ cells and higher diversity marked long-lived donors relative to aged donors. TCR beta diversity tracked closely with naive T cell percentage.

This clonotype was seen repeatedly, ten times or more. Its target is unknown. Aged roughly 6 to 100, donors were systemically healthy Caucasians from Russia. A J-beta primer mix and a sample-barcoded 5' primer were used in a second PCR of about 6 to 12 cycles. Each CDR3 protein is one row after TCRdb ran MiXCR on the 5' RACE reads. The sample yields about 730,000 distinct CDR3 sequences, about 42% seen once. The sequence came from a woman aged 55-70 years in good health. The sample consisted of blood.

CDR3 in DNA: TGCGCCAGCAGCCAAGATTCGGGGAGGAACATTCAGTACTTC. Protein: CASSQDSGRNIQYF. V is TRBV4-3 and J is TRBJ2-4, with a weak D call TRBD2 (6 bases). V was pared by 0 bases and J by 7 bases, with 10 bases between. Per germline, CDR1 LGHNA and CDR2 YSLEER. The CDR3 contains 14 residues.